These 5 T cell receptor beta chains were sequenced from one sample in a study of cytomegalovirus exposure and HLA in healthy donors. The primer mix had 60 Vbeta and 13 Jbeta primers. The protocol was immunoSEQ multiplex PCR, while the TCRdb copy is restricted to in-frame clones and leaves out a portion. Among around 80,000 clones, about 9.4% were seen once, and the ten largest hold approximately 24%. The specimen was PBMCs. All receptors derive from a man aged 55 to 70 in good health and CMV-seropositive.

CDR3 nucleotide sequence: TGCGCCAGCAGCACAACCTCGACTAGCGGGAGCTACGAGCAGTACTTC. This translates into CASSTTSTSGSYEQYF. The chain uses TRBV5-1 and TRBJ2-7; 12 bases are a match to TRBD2. Germline CDR1 and CDR2: SGHRS and YFSETQ. Germline trimming cut 4 bases from V and 3 bases from J; bases unmatched to any gene: 8. The length of the CDR3 is 16 residues.

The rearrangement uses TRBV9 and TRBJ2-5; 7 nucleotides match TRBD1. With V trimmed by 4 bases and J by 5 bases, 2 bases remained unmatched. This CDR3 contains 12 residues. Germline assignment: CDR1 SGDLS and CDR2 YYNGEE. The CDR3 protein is CASSRQGETQYF. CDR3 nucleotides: TGTGCCAGCAGCCGACAGGGCGAGACCCAGTACTTC.

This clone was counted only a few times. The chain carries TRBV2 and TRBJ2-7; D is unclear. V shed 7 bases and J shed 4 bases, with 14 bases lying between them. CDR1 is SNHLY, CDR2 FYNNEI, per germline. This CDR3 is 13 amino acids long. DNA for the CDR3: TGTGCCAGCACTACTATAACAAAGTACGAGCAGTACTTC. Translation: CASTTITKYEQYF.

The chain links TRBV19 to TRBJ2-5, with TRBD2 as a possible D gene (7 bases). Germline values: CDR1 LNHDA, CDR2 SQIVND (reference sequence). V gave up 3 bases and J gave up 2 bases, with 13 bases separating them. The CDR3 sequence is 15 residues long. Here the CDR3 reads CASSIRGGLQETQYF. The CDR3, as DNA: TGTGCCAGTAGTATTAGGGGGGGCCTTCAAGAGACCCAGTACTTC.

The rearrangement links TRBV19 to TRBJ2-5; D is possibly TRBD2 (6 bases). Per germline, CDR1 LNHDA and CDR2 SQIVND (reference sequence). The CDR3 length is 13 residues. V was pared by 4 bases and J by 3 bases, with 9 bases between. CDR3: CASSRLAKETQYF. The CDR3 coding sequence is TGTGCCAGTAGTAGGCTAGCGAAAGAGACCCAGTACTTC.